The sample holds a few counts of the clone carrying this TCR beta chain. Its antigen is still unknown. The CDR3 totals 15 residues. Per germline, CDR1 SEHNR and CDR2 FQNEAQ (reference sequence). Trimming pared 5 bases from V and 0 bases from J, leaving 13 bases between. The data stem from a study of blood T cells in healthy people across ages. General study findings and limits: Diversity figures derived from one million T cells were judged to underestimate the true value.

The authors ran a second PCR of about 7 to 11 cycles using a sample-barcoded 5' primer and a J-beta primer mix. MiXCR was run by TCRdb on the 5' RACE reads, yielding one entry per CDR3 protein. The sample consists of over a million distinct CDR3 sequences, less than 25% of them appearing once. These data are also associated with another study on T cells of mothers and their children. This second study notes: A few healthy Caucasian mothers, along with their six children, served as the donors. Related and unrelated pairs show similar shaping of TCR recombination output by thymic selection.

Sequenced sample: blood. This sequence originates from a girl aged 2-15 years in good health. The chain links TRBV7-9 to TRBJ1-1; weak D call: TRBD1 (6 bases). The CDR3 DNA follows: TGTGCCAGCAGCCGACAGGAGACCATGAACACTGAAGCTTTCTTT. Protein product: CASSRQETMNTEAFF.